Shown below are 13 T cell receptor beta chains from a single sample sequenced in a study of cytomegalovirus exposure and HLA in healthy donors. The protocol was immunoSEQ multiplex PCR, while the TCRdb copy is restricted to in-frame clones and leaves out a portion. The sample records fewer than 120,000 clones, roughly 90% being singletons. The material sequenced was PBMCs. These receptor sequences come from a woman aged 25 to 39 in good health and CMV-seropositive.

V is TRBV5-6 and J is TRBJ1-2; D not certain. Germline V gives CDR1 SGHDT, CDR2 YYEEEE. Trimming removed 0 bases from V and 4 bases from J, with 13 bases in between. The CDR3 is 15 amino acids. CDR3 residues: CASSLGPLAGYGYTF. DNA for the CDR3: TGTGCCAGCAGCTTGGGCCCGCTAGCCGGCTATGGCTACACCTTC.

The DNA of the CDR3 is TGTGCCAGCAGTTACGGAGTGAGTCAGCCCCAGCATTTT. This translates into CASSYGVSQPQHF. The chain uses TRBV6-5 and TRBJ1-5; D is unresolved. The CDR3 is 13 amino acids. V lost 2 bases and J 6 bases, leaving 8 bases between the germline ends. From germline, CDR1 is MNHEY and CDR2 SVGAGI.

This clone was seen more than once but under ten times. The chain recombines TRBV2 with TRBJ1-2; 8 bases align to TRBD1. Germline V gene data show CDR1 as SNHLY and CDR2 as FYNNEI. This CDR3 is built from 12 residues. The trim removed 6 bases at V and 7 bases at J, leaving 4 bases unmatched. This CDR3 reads CASRRTGRGYTF. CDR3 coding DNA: TGTGCCAGCAGGCGGACAGGGCGTGGCTACACCTTC.

CDR3 in DNA: TGTGCCAGCAGTCTCCCCCCGCGGGGGCTCAACAATGAGCAGTTCTTC. This sequence encodes CASSLPPRGLNNEQFF. The rearrangement links TRBV5-4 to TRBJ2-1, with D maybe TRBD2 (7 bases). Germline CDR1 is SGHNT and CDR2 is YYREEE (reference sequence). Trimming left V 5 bases short and J 5 bases short, with 20 bases between. The CDR3 contains 16 residues.

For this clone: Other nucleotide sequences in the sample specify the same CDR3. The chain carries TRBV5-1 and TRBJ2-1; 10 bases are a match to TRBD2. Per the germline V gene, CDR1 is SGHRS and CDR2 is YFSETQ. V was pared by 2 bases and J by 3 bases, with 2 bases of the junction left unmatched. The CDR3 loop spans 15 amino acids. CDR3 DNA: TGCGCCAGCAGCTTTCGGACTAGCGGCTACAATGAGCAGTTCTTC. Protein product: CASSFRTSGYNEQFF.

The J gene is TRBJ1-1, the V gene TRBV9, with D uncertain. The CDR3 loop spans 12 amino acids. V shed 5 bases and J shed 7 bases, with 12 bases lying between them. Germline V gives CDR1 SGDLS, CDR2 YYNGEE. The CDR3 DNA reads TGTGCCAGCAGGGCGACCCGGGGTGAAGCTTTCTTT. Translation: CASRATRGEAFF.

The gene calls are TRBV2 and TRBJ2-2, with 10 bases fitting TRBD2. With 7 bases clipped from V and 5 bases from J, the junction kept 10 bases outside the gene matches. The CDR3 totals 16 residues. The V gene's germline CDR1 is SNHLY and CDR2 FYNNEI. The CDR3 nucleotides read TGTGCCAGCACCTCACCGGGACTAGCGAGAACCGGGGAGCTGTTTTTT. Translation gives CASTSPGLARTGELFF.

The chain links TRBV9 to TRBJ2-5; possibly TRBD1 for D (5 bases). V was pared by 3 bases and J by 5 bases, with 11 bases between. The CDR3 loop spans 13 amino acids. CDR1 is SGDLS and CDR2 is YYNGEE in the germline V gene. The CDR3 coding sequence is TGTGCCAGCAGCGAACAGGCTTGGGAGACCCAGTACTTC. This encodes CASSEQAWETQYF.

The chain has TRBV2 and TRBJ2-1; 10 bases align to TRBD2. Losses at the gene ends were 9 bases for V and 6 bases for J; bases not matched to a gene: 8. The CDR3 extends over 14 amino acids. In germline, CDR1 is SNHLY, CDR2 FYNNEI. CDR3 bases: TGTGCCAGATCCGGGACTAGCGCGACCAATGAGCAGTTCTTC. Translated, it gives CARSGTSATNEQFF. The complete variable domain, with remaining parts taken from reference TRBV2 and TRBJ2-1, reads EPEVTQTPSHQVTQMGQEVILRCVPISNHLYFYWYRQILGQKVEFLVSFYNNEISEKSEIFDDQFSVERPDGSNFTLKIRSTKLEDSAMYFCARSGTSATNEQFFGPGTRLTVL.

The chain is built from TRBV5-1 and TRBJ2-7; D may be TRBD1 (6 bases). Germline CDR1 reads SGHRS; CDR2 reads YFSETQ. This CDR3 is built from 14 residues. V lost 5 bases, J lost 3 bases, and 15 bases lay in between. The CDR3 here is CASSQGQKGYEQYF. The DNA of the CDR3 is TGCGCCAGCAGTCAAGGACAGAAGGGCTACGAGCAGTACTTC.

The CDR3 DNA sequence: TGTGCCAGCAGTCAAACGGACAGGGGCCCCCAAGAGACCCAGTACTTC. Its translation: CASSQTDRGPQETQYF. The chain carries TRBV28 and TRBJ2-5; the match to TRBD1 covers 9 bases. In germline, CDR1 is MDHEN, CDR2 SYDVKM. The V gene end was trimmed by 5 bases and the J gene end by 1 base; junction bases not matched to a gene: 8. The CDR3 covers 16 residues.

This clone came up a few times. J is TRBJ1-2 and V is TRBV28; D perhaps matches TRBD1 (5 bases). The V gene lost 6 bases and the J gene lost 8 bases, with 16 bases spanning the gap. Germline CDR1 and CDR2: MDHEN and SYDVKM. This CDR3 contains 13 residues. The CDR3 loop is CASRPGGGRGYTF. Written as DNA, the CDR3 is TGTGCCAGCAGACCCGGGGGGGGTCGGGGCTACACCTTC.

The DNA for the CDR3 is TGCGCCAGCAGCCAAGGACAGGGGTACACCTACGAGCAGTACTTC. Its translation is CASSQGQGYTYEQYF. This sequence joins TRBV4-1 and TRBJ2-7; TRBD1 agrees at 8 bases. Germline V gene lookup returns CDR1 MGHRA and CDR2 YSYEKL. With V trimmed by 1 base and J by 2 bases, 4 bases remained unmatched. This CDR3 region has 15 residues.